This T cell receptor (beta chain) was captured by sequencing in a study of blood T cell repertoires in COVID-19. Study details: Sites in the United States, Italy and Spain provided acute and convalescent COVID-19 samples.

This clone was observed a single time. The CDR3 loop spans 15 amino acids. CDR1 and CDR2 (germline): ENHRY, SYGVKD. V was shortened by 2 bases and J by 6 bases, with 14 bases between the two germline ends. In the original processing: Amplification with reference gene primers provided the estimates of nucleated cell counts. Produced via immunoSEQ multiplex PCR; TCRdb's table is partial and in-frame only. V, J and clone size reflect that table, while D and trimming were determined from the DNA. The sample lists under 150,000 clones, approximately 82% occurring once. This TCR was recovered from a man between 65 and 79 years old with active or convalescent COVID-19. Sequenced material: peripheral blood. The chain couples TRBV10-3 to TRBJ2-4, with D tentatively TRBD2 (6 bases). The CDR3 nucleotides are TGTGCCATCAGTGAGAGAGGCGGGATGGGAAACATTCAGTACTTC. Its translation: CAISERGGMGNIQYF.